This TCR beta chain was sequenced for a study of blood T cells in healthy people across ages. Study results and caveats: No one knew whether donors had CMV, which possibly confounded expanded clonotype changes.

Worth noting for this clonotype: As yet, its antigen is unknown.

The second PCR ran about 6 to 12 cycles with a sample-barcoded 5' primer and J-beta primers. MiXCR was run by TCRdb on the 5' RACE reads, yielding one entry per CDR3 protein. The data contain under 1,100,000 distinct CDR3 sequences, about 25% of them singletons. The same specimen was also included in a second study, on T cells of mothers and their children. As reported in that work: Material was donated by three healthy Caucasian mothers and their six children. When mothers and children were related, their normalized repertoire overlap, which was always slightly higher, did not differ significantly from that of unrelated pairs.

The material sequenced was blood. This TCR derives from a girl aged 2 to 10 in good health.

The CDR3 DNA is TGTGCCAGTCGGACAGGGGATATGGGCTACACCTTC. Translated, it gives CASRTGDMGYTF. The chain uses TRBV28 and TRBJ1-2, with 9 positions matching TRBD1. Trimming at V came to 9 bases and at J to 8 bases, leaving 7 bases not matched to a gene. This CDR3 comprises 12 residues. Germline V gives CDR1 MDHEN, CDR2 SYDVKM.